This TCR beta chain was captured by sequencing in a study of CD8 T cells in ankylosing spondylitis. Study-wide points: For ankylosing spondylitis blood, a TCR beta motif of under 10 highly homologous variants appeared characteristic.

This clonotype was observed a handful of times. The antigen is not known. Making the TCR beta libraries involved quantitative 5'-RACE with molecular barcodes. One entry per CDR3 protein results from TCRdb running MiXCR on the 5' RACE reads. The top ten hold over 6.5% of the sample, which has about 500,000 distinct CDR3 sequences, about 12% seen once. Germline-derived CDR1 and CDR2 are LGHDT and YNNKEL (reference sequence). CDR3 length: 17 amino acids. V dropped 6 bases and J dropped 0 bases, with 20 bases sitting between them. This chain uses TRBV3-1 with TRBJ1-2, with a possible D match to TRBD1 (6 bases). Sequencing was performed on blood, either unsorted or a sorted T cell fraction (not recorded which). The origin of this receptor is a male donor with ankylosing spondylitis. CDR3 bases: TGTGCCAGCAGTCCTACCACTATCTGGACAGCTAACTATGGCTACACCTTC. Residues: CASSPTTIWTANYGYTF.